This passage covers 26 T cell receptor beta chains from one sample sequenced in a study of response to subunit inactivated influenza vaccine. Each CDR3 protein is one row after TCRdb ran MiXCR on the RT-PCR reads. This table has about 780,000 distinct CDR3 sequences, about a fifth appearing once. Sequences were derived from PBMCs from blood, sampled about 5 days after vaccination. These receptors originate from a man in his fifties who received an inactivated influenza vaccine.

The V call is TRBV6-2 or TRBV6-3, the J call TRBJ2-7; unclear D gene. Germline CDR1 and CDR2: MNHEY and SVGEGT. The ends were cut back, 6 bases at V and 2 bases at J, with 14 bases in the middle. The CDR3 sequence is 14 residues long. The CDR3 DNA is TGTGCCAGCAGCCGGCCTCAAGAGACCTACGAGCAGTACTTC. Translation: CASSRPQETYEQYF.

The rearrangement links TRBV6-2 or TRBV6-3 to TRBJ2-7; the match to TRBD1 covers 10 bases. V lost 10 bases and J lost 6; bases outside the gene matches: 6. The CDR3 is 12 amino acids. Germline V gene data show CDR1 as MNHEY and CDR2 as SVGEGT. CDR3 bases: TGTGCCACCCGGACAGGGGGTACCGAGCAGTACTTC. Residues: CATRTGGTEQYF.

This clonotype was seen more than once but under ten times. V usage is TRBV12-3 or TRBV12-4 and J usage is TRBJ2-5; D perhaps matches TRBD2 (6 bases). The V end lost 2 bases, the J end lost 1 base, and 17 bases lay between the germline ends. This CDR3 comprises 17 residues. The CDR3, as DNA: TGTGCCAGCAGTTTAAGTATATTCCGGAGGGGCCAAGAGACCCAGTACTTC. It specifies CASSLSIFRRGQETQYF.

This clonotype turned up a few times. The gene calls are TRBV12-3 or TRBV12-4 and TRBJ2-3; D is possibly TRBD2 (7 bases). This CDR3 region has 16 residues. Trimming cost V 6 bases and J 0 bases, with 16 bases left between them. The CDR3 loop reads CASRIGGGTSTDTQYF. CDR3 in DNA: TGTGCCAGCAGAATTGGCGGGGGCACGAGCACAGATACGCAGTATTTT.

The chain employs TRBV28 and TRBJ1-5; 8 nucleotides match TRBD1. The CDR3 length is 15 residues. V lost 6 bases, J lost 0 bases, and 4 bases stayed unmatched. CDR1 is MDHEN and CDR2 is SYDVKM in the germline V gene. CDR3 loop: CASRTGDFSNQPQHF. The CDR3 nucleotides are TGTGCCAGCAGGACAGGGGACTTTAGCAATCAGCCCCAGCATTTT.

The rearrangement joins TRBV5-1 to TRBJ1-1, with unresolved D. The V gene lost 2 bases and the J gene lost 1 base, with 9 bases spanning the gap. This CDR3 has 14 residues. Per germline, CDR1 SGHRS and CDR2 YFSETQ. The CDR3 DNA reads TGCGCCAGCAGCTTTTTCCCTGGGAACACTGAAGCTTTCTTT. Residues: CASSFFPGNTEAFF.

This clonotype has at least ten counts. The V and J genes are TRBV12-3 or TRBV12-4 and TRBJ2-5; D possibly corresponds to TRBD1 (5 bases). Trimming took 5 bases from V and 7 from J, leaving 11 bases between them. The CDR3 totals 12 residues. In DNA, the CDR3 is TGTGCCAGCAGTCCCCAGGGTCCGACCCAGTACTTC. This codes for CASSPQGPTQYF.

The V call is TRBV6-1, the J call TRBJ2-5; D is uncertain. The ends were cut back, 6 bases at V and 0 bases at J, with 11 bases in the middle. The CDR3 sequence is 14 residues long. From germline, CDR1 is MNHNS and CDR2 SASEGT. Here the CDR3 reads CASSPLSDQETQYF. CDR3 bases: TGTGCCAGCAGCCCATTGAGCGACCAAGAGACCCAGTACTTC.

V usage is TRBV5-1 and J usage is TRBJ2-7; D is perhaps TRBD1 (5 bases). Trimming left V 0 bases short and J 2 bases short, with 12 bases between. The CDR3 totals 15 residues. CDR1 is SGHRS, CDR2 YFSETQ, per germline. In nucleotides, the CDR3 is TGCGCCAGCAGCTTGGATCCGGAACAGGCCTACGAGCAGTACTTC. Protein sequence: CASSLDPEQAYEQYF.

The rearrangement uses TRBV27 and TRBJ2-6; the D is unclear. CDR1 and CDR2 (germline): MNHEY, SMNVEV (reference sequence). With 6 bases removed from V and 4 bases from J, the gap between germline ends came to 7 bases. The CDR3 is 13 amino acids. CDR3 sequence (DNA): TGTGCCAGCAGCTATCAAGGGGCCAACGTCCTGACTTTC. As protein: CASSYQGANVLTF.

The rearrangement uses TRBV5-5 and TRBJ2-7; a weak D match, TRBD1 (5 bases). This CDR3 is built from 13 residues. Trimming cost V 0 bases and J 5 bases, with 9 bases left between them. From germline, CDR1 is SGHKS and CDR2 YYEKEE (reference sequence). The CDR3 coding sequence is TGTGCCAGCAGCTTGGTCAGGGTCGACGAGCAGTACTTC. Translating gives CASSLVRVDEQYF.

The V call is TRBV5-6, the J call TRBJ2-1; D may be TRBD1 (6 bases). Trimming stripped 2 bases from V and 4 bases from J, with 16 bases between. The CDR3 length is 16 residues. Germline V gene sequence: CDR1 SGHDT, CDR2 YYEEEE. DNA for the CDR3: TGTGCCAGCAGCTTTAGACAGGCCCTCATATACAATGAGCAGTTCTTC. This sequence encodes CASSFRQALIYNEQFF.

This rearrangement joins TRBV7-9 to TRBJ2-1; D remains ambiguous. In germline, CDR1 is SEHNR, CDR2 FQNEAQ (reference sequence). V was trimmed by 0 bases and J by 9 bases, leaving 12 bases between them. The length of the CDR3 is 14 residues. The CDR3 loop reads CASSLARRLAEQFF. In DNA form, the CDR3 reads TGTGCCAGCAGCTTAGCGCGGCGGCTCGCTGAGCAGTTCTTC.

This clonotype was observed many times. The chain couples TRBV20-1 to TRBJ1-2; D possibly corresponds to TRBD1 (5 bases). V was shortened by 2 bases and J by 4 bases, with 11 bases between the two germline ends. From germline, CDR1 is DFQATT and CDR2 SNEGSKA (reference sequence). CDR3 size: 13 residues. The CDR3 protein is CSARKGLSYGYTF. The CDR3 coding sequence is TGCAGTGCTAGAAAGGGGCTGAGCTATGGCTACACCTTC.

This clonotype was seen repeatedly, ten times or more. The chain couples TRBV7-2 to TRBJ2-3; D remains unclear. The CDR3 length is 14 residues. Trimming left V 5 bases short and J 0 bases short, with 9 bases between. Per germline, CDR1 SGHTA and CDR2 FQGNSA. CDR3 protein: CASSQLSSTDTQYF. The CDR3 region has the DNA TGTGCCAGCAGCCAACTGTCCAGCACAGATACGCAGTATTTT.

The chain uses TRBV6-2 or TRBV6-3 and TRBJ2-1, with a tentative D call TRBD2 (6 bases). V lost 5 bases to trimming and J lost 16 bases, with 21 bases between them. The CDR3 length is 13 residues. Per germline, CDR1 MNHEY and CDR2 SVGEGT. As DNA, the CDR3 is TGTGCCAGCAGTAATAGAGCAGGGCGGGATGAATTCTTC. Protein sequence: CASSNRAGRDEFF.

V is TRBV7-3 and J is TRBJ2-6; D is undetermined. In germline, CDR1 is SGHTA, CDR2 FQGTGA. CDR3 size: 16 residues. V shed 0 bases and J shed 3 bases, with 9 bases lying between them. CDR3 coding DNA: TGTGCCAGCAGCTTAACCGCTGGGATTGGGGCCAACGTCCTGACTTTC. Its protein product is CASSLTAGIGANVLTF.

The chain links TRBV10-2 to TRBJ2-7, with 7 bases aligning to TRBD2. The germline gives CDR1 WSHSY, CDR2 SAAADI. The CDR3 covers 15 residues. J gave up 6 bases and V 6 bases, and 14 bases lay outside the gene matches. The CDR3 is CASRPTGRGFGEQYF. The CDR3 DNA follows: TGCGCCAGCAGGCCGACTGGGCGGGGGTTTGGCGAGCAGTACTTC.

The CDR3 is CASSIQGDTQYF. Written as DNA, the CDR3 is TGTGCCAGCAGTATACAAGGAGATACGCAGTATTTT. This rearrangement joins TRBV28 to TRBJ2-3; the D is unclear. Trimming took 5 bases from V and 5 from J, leaving 8 bases between them. The CDR3 contains 12 residues. Germline V gene sequence: CDR1 MDHEN, CDR2 SYDVKM.

This clonotype has a handful of counts. This chain joins TRBV20-1 and TRBJ1-5; D call uncertain. Germline CDR1 DFQATT, CDR2 SNEGSKA (reference sequence). The CDR3 covers 12 residues. V dropped 1 base and J dropped 1 base, with 2 bases sitting between them. The DNA of the CDR3 is TGCAGTGCTAGAGTAAGCAATCAGCCCCAGCATTTT. This translates into CSARVSNQPQHF.

This clonotype was counted between two and nine times. The chain combines TRBV7-6 with TRBJ2-7, with TRBD2 matching over 13 bases. Germline V CDR1 and CDR2: SGHVS, FNYEAQ. The CDR3 spans 16 residues. With 1 base clipped from V and 5 bases from J, the junction kept 5 bases outside the gene matches. Here the CDR3 DNA reads TGTGCCAGCAGCTTAGGGACTAGCGGGAGTCCTAACGAGCAGTACTTC. Its protein is CASSLGTSGSPNEQYF.

This clonotype was recorded at least ten times. This sequence joins TRBV12-3 or TRBV12-4 and TRBJ2-3; 8 bases line up with TRBD2. This CDR3 has 14 amino acids. V dropped 7 bases and J dropped 1; count of bases not matched to a gene: 4. CDR3 sequence: CASKALAGTDTQYF. CDR3 nucleotides: TGTGCCAGCAAGGCACTAGCGGGCACAGATACGCAGTATTTT.

This clonotype has a handful of counts. The CDR3 spells CSARDFSGPGANVLTF. DNA for the CDR3: TGCAGTGCTAGAGATTTCTCAGGGCCTGGGGCCAACGTCCTGACTTTC. The V and J genes are TRBV20-1 and TRBJ2-6; possible D gene TRBD1, 5 bases. There are 16 residues in the CDR3. Trimming removed 0 bases at V and 2 bases at J, with 11 bases between. Germline CDR1 and CDR2: DFQATT and SNEGSKA (reference sequence).

V usage is TRBV2 and J usage is TRBJ2-1; a possible D gene is TRBD2 (6 bases). V lost 1 base to trimming and J lost 7 bases, with 11 bases between them. The CDR3 totals 14 residues. From germline, CDR1 is SNHLY and CDR2 FYNNEI. CDR3 residues: CASSEELGRNEQFF. The CDR3 coding sequence is TGTGCCAGCAGTGAAGAACTAGGGAGGAATGAGCAGTTCTTC.

There are many counts of this clonotype. The rearrangement uses TRBV29-1 and TRBJ2-1; 10 bases agree with TRBD1. V was clipped by 6 bases and J by 8 bases; unmatched bases: 10. This CDR3 is built from 14 residues. CDR1 is SQVTM and CDR2 is ANQGSEA in the germline V gene. CDR3 sequence: CSVDRGQIGDEQFF. CDR3 sequence (DNA): TGCAGCGTCGACAGGGGGCAAATTGGCGATGAGCAGTTCTTC.

The J gene is TRBJ2-7, the V gene TRBV29-1; a weak D match, TRBD2 (5 bases). Per germline, CDR1 SQVTM and CDR2 ANQGSEA. The V end lost 5 bases, the J end lost 5 bases, and 10 bases lay between the germline ends. The CDR3 is 11 residues long. The CDR3 reads CSVRGIDEQYF. The CDR3 DNA reads as TGCAGCGTTCGGGGAATCGACGAGCAGTACTTC.